One sample yielded the 16 T cell receptor beta chains listed below, sequenced in a study of shared clonotypes between healthy human individuals (dated by TCRdb to 2020 to 2021). Libraries were constructed by the immunoSEQ multiplex PCR assay. Sourced from immuneACCESS, this table was stored by TCRdb with only in-frame sequences that have V and J called. A share of the clones is absent; for the studies checked, an unresolved V gene accounts for under half, and the remainder has no known explanation. Here the sample has over a million clones; about 77% occur a single time. The biggest ten clones account for approximately 1.5% of the sample. Sequenced sample: memory CD4+ T cells sorted from blood. The cell subset or site label, read with the paper, signifies: CD45RA-negative fraction. The receptors shown here come from a man younger than 30 in good health.

This chain uses TRBV7-2 with TRBJ2-1; possibly TRBD1 for D (6 bases). The CDR3 contains 15 residues. V lost 2 bases, J lost 4 bases, and 12 bases lay in between. Germline CDR1 SGHTA, CDR2 FQGNSA. CDR3 protein: CASSLRGGNYNEQFF. The CDR3 region has the DNA TGTGCCAGCAGCTTACGAGGGGGAAATTACAATGAGCAGTTCTTC. The entire variable domain, with the rest obtained from reference TRBV7-2 and TRBJ2-1, is as follows: GAGVSQSPSNKVTEKGKDVELRCDPISGHTALYWYRQSLGQGLEFLIYFQGNSAPDKSGLPSDRFSAERTGGSVSTLTIQRTQQEDSAVYLCASSLRGGNYNEQFFGPGTRLTVL.

V gene TRBV5-1 combines with J gene TRBJ2-3; D not certain. The CDR3 spans 18 residues. Germline V gives CDR1 SGHRS, CDR2 YFSETQ. The V and J ends lost 1 base and 1 base respectively, with 19 bases between them. The CDR3 DNA follows: TGCGCCAGCAGCTTGTACAGTTCCGCCAGACTGGGCACAGATACGCAGTATTTT. Protein: CASSLYSSARLGTDTQYF.

V gene TRBV28 combines with J gene TRBJ1-5; no definite D call. V was cut by 10 bases and J by 4 bases, with 14 bases left in between. The germline gives CDR1 MDHEN, CDR2 SYDVKM. The CDR3 runs to 13 residues. CDR3 in DNA: TGTGCCACCCAGCGAACGCTAAATCAGCCCCAGCATTTT. Its protein product is CATQRTLNQPQHF.

The chain carries TRBV4-3 and TRBJ2-7; D is perhaps TRBD2 (7 bases). Germline assignment: CDR1 LGHNA and CDR2 YSLEER. Trimming shortened V by 0 bases and J by 8 bases, and 14 bases separated the two germline ends. The CDR3 runs 14 residues. The CDR3 bases are TGCGCCAGCAGCCAAGATGGGGGGCGGGGGAAGCAGTACTTC. This sequence encodes CASSQDGGRGKQYF.

J is TRBJ1-4 and V is TRBV19; D not resolved. V lost 5 bases, J lost 3 bases, and 13 bases lay in between. The CDR3 length is 15 residues. From germline, CDR1 is LNHDA and CDR2 SQIVND (reference sequence). The CDR3 DNA follows: TGTGCCAGTAGTCTGGAATTGGGAGCTAATGAAAAACTGTTTTTT. It specifies CASSLELGANEKLFF.

The genes are TRBV12-5 and TRBJ2-3, with a possible D match to TRBD1 (5 bases). Trimming removed 0 bases from V and 0 bases from J, with 22 bases in between. CDR3 length equals 20 residues. Germline CDR1 LGHNT, CDR2 FRNRAP. The CDR3 DNA follows: TGTGCTAGTGGTTTGGTACTCGGCAGTCGGACACCACCTAGCACAGATACGCAGTATTTT. This encodes CASGLVLGSRTPPSTDTQYF. Supplemented by reference TRBV12-5 and TRBJ2-3, the full variable domain reads DARVTQTPRHKVTEMGQEVTMRCQPILGHNTVFWYRQTMMQGLELLAYFRNRAPLDDSGMPKDRFSAEMPDATLATLKIQPSEPRDSAVYFCASGLVLGSRTPPSTDTQYFGPGTRLTVL.

As DNA, the CDR3 is TGTGCCTGGACCCTCAGGGCAAACACTGAAGCTTTCTTT. It specifies CAWTLRANTEAFF. The chain recombines TRBV30 with TRBJ1-1; weak D call: TRBD1 (5 bases). This CDR3 contains 13 residues. V shed 4 bases and J shed 2 bases, with 11 bases lying between them. Germline V lookup: CDR1 GTSNPN, CDR2 SVGIG (reference sequence).

The chain links TRBV5-4 to TRBJ2-7, with 13 bases that match TRBD2. Germline CDR1 SGHNT, CDR2 YYREEE (reference sequence). The CDR3 has 15 amino acids. The ends lost 4 bases at V and 7 bases at J; junction bases unmatched: 8. The CDR3 spells CASSPGTSGMREQYF. The CDR3 region has the DNA TGTGCCAGCAGCCCGGGGACTAGCGGGATGAGAGAGCAGTACTTC.

The chain links TRBV19 to TRBJ1-4; D ambiguous. V lost 6 bases and J lost 3, with 14 bases in between. This CDR3 has 15 amino acids. Germline CDR1 is LNHDA and CDR2 is SQIVND (reference sequence). CDR3 sequence: CASSRSNPPNEKLFF. Written as DNA, the CDR3 is TGTGCCAGTAGCCGTTCGAATCCACCTAATGAAAAACTGTTTTTT.

The chain links TRBV5-1 to TRBJ2-1; D is ambiguous. CDR1 SGHRS and CDR2 YFSETQ come from the germline V gene. This CDR3 comprises 18 residues. V lost 1 base to trimming and J lost 8 bases, with 25 bases between them. The CDR3 DNA sequence: TGCGCCAGCAGCTTGAGGCCTGCCCGGTCACTACCTTCGGATGAGCAGTTCTTC. This sequence encodes CASSLRPARSLPSDEQFF.

This clone has just a few counts. This chain links TRBV19 with TRBJ1-2; 10 bases agree with TRBD1. CDR1 and CDR2 (germline): LNHDA, SQIVND (reference sequence). With 7 bases clipped from V and 8 bases from J, the junction kept 22 bases outside the gene matches. This CDR3 contains 18 residues. CDR3 protein: CASTALGGTGAPRSGYTF. The CDR3 coding sequence is TGTGCCAGTACCGCCCTAGGGGGGACAGGGGCCCCCAGGTCGGGCTACACCTTC. Complete variable domain (other parts from reference TRBV19 and TRBJ1-2): DGGITQSPKYLFRKEGQNVTLSCEQNLNHDAMYWYRQDPGQGLRLIYYSQIVNDFQKGDIAEGYSVSREKKESFPLTVTSAQKNPTAFYLCASTALGGTGAPRSGYTFGSGTRLTVV.

For the CDR3, the DNA is TGTGCCAGCCCTAAGTTTGCAACTAATGAAAAACTGTTTTTT. It yields the protein CASPKFATNEKLFF. The chain couples TRBV7-3 to TRBJ1-4, with D hard to call. Trimming pared 8 bases from V and 0 bases from J, leaving 10 bases between. The CDR3 length is 14 residues. Germline CDR1 is SGHTA and CDR2 is FQGTGA.

This clone was counted only a few times. Other DNA variants within this sample encode the same CDR3. The rearrangement uses TRBV7-9 and TRBJ1-1; TRBD1 might be the D (5 bases). Trimming removed 5 bases from V and 5 bases from J, with 9 bases in between. There are 12 residues in the CDR3. The germline gives CDR1 SEHNR, CDR2 FQNEAQ (reference sequence). The CDR3 DNA is TGTGCCAGCAGCCCTCGGGGGACTGAAGCTTTCTTT. This gives the protein CASSPRGTEAFF.

Remarks on this clone: The same CDR3 also results from other DNA sequences found in this sample. This chain uses TRBV11-2 with TRBJ2-7; the D is unclear. Germline V gives CDR1 SGHAT, CDR2 FQNNGV. This CDR3 region has 13 residues. The germline V and J ends were trimmed by 1 base and 3 bases, with 7 bases remaining between them. This CDR3 is CASSLGAIYEQYF. For the CDR3, the DNA is TGTGCCAGCAGCTTAGGGGCCATCTACGAGCAGTACTTC.

The chain couples TRBV20-1 to TRBJ1-2, with D hard to call. V was pared by 8 bases and J by 8 bases, with 6 bases between. The V gene's germline CDR1 is DFQATT and CDR2 SNEGSKA (reference sequence). The CDR3 is 8 residues long. The DNA for the CDR3 is TGCAGTTCCCCGGGCTACACCTTC. It encodes CSSPGYTF.

The chain combines TRBV7-9 with TRBJ2-5; 8 nucleotides line up with TRBD2. The J call may be in error: the DNA end matches TRBJ2-7 better. This CDR3 spans 16 amino acids. Germline CDR1 is SEHNR and CDR2 is FQNEAQ (reference sequence). The CDR3 here is CASSLVSGTRGREQYF. Here the CDR3 DNA reads TGTGCCAGCAGCTTAGTTAGCGGGACTAGGGGCCGCGAGCAGTACTTC.